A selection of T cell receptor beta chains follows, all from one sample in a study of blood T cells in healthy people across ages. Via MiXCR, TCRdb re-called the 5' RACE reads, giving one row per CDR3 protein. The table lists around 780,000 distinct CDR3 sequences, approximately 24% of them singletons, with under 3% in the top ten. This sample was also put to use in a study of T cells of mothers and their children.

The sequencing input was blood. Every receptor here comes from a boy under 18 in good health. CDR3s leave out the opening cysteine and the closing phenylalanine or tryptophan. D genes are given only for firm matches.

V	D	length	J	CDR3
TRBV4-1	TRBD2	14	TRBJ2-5	ASSLIPGLAEETQY
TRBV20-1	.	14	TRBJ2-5	SAPTILAAVGETQY
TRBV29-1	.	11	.	SLRVSTYNEQF
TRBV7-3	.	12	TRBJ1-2	ASSPDGQGYGYT
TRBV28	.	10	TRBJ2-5	ASSATQINQY
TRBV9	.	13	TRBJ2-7	ASSPLSSPSYEQY
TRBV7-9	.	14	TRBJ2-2	ASSLLRVSNTGELF
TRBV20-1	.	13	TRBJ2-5	SARDPRGRGETQY
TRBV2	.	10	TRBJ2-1	ASSLVWGEQF
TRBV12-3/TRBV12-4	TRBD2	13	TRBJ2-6	ATSPGGSGANVLT
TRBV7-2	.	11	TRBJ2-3	ASTYAGPDTQY
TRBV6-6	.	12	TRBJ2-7	ASSYSGNRYEQY
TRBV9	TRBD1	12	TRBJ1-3	ASSIGQAGNTIY
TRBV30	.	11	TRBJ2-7	AWSGLSEGEQY
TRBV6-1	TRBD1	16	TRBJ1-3	ASSDLPTGGLSGNTIY
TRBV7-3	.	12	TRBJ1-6	ASSPGQANSPLH
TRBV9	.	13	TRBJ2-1	ASSVAVIAYNEQF
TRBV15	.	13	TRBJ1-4	ATSARRTTNEKLF
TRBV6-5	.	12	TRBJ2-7	ASSAGTSPLGQY
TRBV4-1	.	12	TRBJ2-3	ASSQAGRADTQY
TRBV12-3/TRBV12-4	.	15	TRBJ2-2	ASSLRLGPAGTGELF
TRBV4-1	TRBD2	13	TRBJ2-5	ASRSGGGGRETQY
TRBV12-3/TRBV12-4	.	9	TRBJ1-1	ASTSGAEAF
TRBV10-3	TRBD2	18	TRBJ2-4	AISERLALAGPEAKNIQY
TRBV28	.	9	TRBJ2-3	ASSGAASQY
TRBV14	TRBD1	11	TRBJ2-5	ASRRTGIYERY
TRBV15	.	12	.	ATSPSPRGNEQF
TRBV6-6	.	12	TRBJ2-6	ASSPSPGANVLT
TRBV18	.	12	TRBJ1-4	ASSQTATNEKLF
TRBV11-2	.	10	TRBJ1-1	ASGRVPTEAF
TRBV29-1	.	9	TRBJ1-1	SVDPFTEAF
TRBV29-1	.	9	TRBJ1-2	SVSPGAGYT
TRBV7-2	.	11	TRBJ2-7	ASSPRALGEQY
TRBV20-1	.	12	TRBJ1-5	SARAVGPSKPQH
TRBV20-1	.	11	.	SVGQTKWTEQF
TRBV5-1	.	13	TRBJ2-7	ASSLGAASSYEQY
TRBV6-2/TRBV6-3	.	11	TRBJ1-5	AVSLTGIQPQH
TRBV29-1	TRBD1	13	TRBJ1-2	SPGRTGGPWYGYT
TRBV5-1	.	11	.	ASSPQPWDEQF
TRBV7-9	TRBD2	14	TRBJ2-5	ASSPNSGGYQETQY
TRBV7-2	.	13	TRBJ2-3	ASSQRAPSTDTQY
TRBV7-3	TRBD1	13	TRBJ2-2	ASSLTDRAGGELF
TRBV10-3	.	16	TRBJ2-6	AISESWNPRGGANVLT
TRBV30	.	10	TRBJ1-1	AWRGDSIEAF
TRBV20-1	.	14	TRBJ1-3	SAGGGSPPGGNTIY
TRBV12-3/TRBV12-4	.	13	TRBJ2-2	ASSPTSGGSGELF
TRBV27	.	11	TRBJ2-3	ASSTLMAGSKY